Shown below are 28 T cell receptor beta chains from a single sample sequenced in a study of cytomegalovirus exposure and HLA in healthy donors. The PCR had 60 Vbeta and 13 Jbeta primers. Generated by immunoSEQ multiplex PCR, the TCRdb table keeps only in-frame clones and is missing some. Among about 200,000 clones, 70% to 80% were seen once, and the ten largest hold approximately 3.9%. Input material: PBMCs. These receptor sequences come from a male donor in good health and CMV-seronegative.

The rearrangement links TRBV7-9 to TRBJ1-4; D is unresolved. The V gene's germline CDR1 is SEHNR and CDR2 FQNEAQ (reference sequence). V lost 1 base and J 7 bases, leaving 7 bases between the germline ends. The CDR3 is 13 residues long. The CDR3 reads CASSLGLFEKLFF. CDR3 sequence (DNA): TGTGCCAGCAGCTTAGGTCTTTTTGAAAAACTGTTTTTT.

This chain uses TRBV11-2 with TRBJ2-2; TRBD2 agrees at 11 bases. V trimming: 3 bases; J trimming: 0 bases; junction bases outside the gene matches: 9. Germline V gene sequence: CDR1 SGHAT, CDR2 FQNNGV. The CDR3 is made up of 19 amino acids. CDR3 residues: CASSFRSTSGDPNTGELFF. The CDR3 nucleotides read TGTGCCAGCAGCTTCCGTTCGACTAGCGGGGATCCGAACACCGGGGAGCTGTTTTTT.

The chain is built from TRBV5-1 and TRBJ1-1, with a tentative D call TRBD1 (5 bases). V was pared by 4 bases and J by 3 bases, with 13 bases between. This CDR3 is 14 amino acids long. Germline CDR1 reads SGHRS; CDR2 reads YFSETQ. The CDR3 DNA sequence: TGCGCCAGCAGCGTACAGGTAAGGGACACTGAAGCTTTCTTT. Translated: CASSVQVRDTEAFF.

The chain combines TRBV4-2 with TRBJ2-1; D may be TRBD1 (6 bases). CDR3 length equals 16 residues. Germline CDR1 reads LGHNA; CDR2 reads YNFKEQ. V was clipped by 1 base and J by 4 bases, with 14 bases between them. CDR3 sequence: CASSQVLGALYNEQFF. The CDR3, as DNA: TGTGCCAGCAGCCAAGTCTTGGGGGCTTTATACAATGAGCAGTTCTTC.

V and J are TRBV4-1 and TRBJ1-4; D is perhaps TRBD1 (6 bases). The V and J ends lost 1 base and 8 bases respectively, with 14 bases between them. The CDR3 consists of 15 residues. Germline assignment: CDR1 MGHRA and CDR2 YSYEKL. In DNA, the CDR3 is TGCGCCAGCAGCCAAGGGGACAAGAGAAGGGAAAAACTGTTTTTT. Translation gives CASSQGDKRREKLFF.

This rearrangement joins TRBV28 to TRBJ1-1, with D unresolved. The CDR3 consists of 17 residues. The V gene lost 6 bases and the J gene lost 0 bases, with 20 bases spanning the gap. The V gene's germline CDR1 is MDHEN and CDR2 SYDVKM. The CDR3 spells CASSRGRRIMMNTEAFF. CDR3 nucleotides: TGTGCCAGCAGCCGTGGGCGTAGGATTATGATGAACACTGAAGCTTTCTTT.

This chain uses TRBV7-9 with TRBJ2-3, with 10 bases aligning to TRBD1. The V gene's germline CDR1 is SEHNR and CDR2 FQNEAQ (reference sequence). The CDR3 consists of 16 residues. The V and J ends lost 5 bases and 3 bases, in that order; junction bases with no gene match: 8. CDR3 sequence (DNA): TGTGCCAGCAGCCCCCCCCGGGACAGGGGAACAGATACGCAGTATTTT. As protein: CASSPPRDRGTDTQYF.

The V call is TRBV29-1, the J call TRBJ2-5; possibly TRBD1 for D (5 bases). CDR3 length: 14 amino acids. The ends were cut back, 2 bases at V and 5 bases at J, with 15 bases in the middle. Per germline, CDR1 SQVTM and CDR2 ANQGSEA. Here the CDR3 reads CSVEFQPSGETQYF. Written as DNA, the CDR3 is TGCAGCGTTGAATTTCAGCCCTCAGGGGAGACCCAGTACTTC.

This clone was seen only a few times. This chain joins TRBV5-4 and TRBJ2-3; 12 positions match TRBD2. Germline V gene lookup returns CDR1 SGHNT and CDR2 YYREEE (reference sequence). The CDR3 extends over 18 amino acids. Trimming took 0 bases from V and 2 from J; bases not matched to a gene: 7. CDR3 in amino acids: CASSLDGTSGFSTDTQYF. The CDR3 coding sequence is TGTGCCAGCAGCTTGGACGGGACTAGCGGGTTTTCCACAGATACGCAGTATTTT.

In its sample, this clone was seen a few times. This chain connects TRBV2 to TRBJ2-7; 10 bases line up with TRBD1. The CDR3 is made up of 13 amino acids. J lost 5 bases, V lost 7 bases, and 5 bases had no gene match. CDR1 and CDR2 (germline): SNHLY, FYNNEI. The CDR3 bases are TGTGCCAGCACAACGACAGGGGGCAACGAGCAGTACTTC. Encoded protein: CASTTTGGNEQYF.

The chain employs TRBV5-1 and TRBJ2-7, with 14 bases lining up with TRBD2. After removal of 4 bases from V and 9 bases from J, the junction contained 12 bases not matched to a gene. The CDR3 is 16 residues long. CDR1 is SGHRS, CDR2 YFSETQ, per germline. The CDR3, as DNA: TGCGCCAGCAGCACCGGGGGACTAGCGGGAGTTGTTAGGCAGTACTTC. Amino acid sequence: CASSTGGLAGVVRQYF.

This clone came up once. The chain uses TRBV7-3 and TRBJ2-1, with TRBD1 matching over 7 bases. Germline V gene sequence: CDR1 SGHTA, CDR2 FQGTGA. Trimming took 5 bases from V and 3 from J; bases not matched to a gene: 10. CDR3 length equals 16 residues. CDR3 DNA sequence: TGTGCCAGCAGCCCTCAAGGGGGCGTGAGCTACAATGAGCAGTTCTTC. It translates to CASSPQGGVSYNEQFF.

This chain joins TRBV6-1 and TRBJ1-2; TRBD1 matches 11 bases. The junction had 1 base not matched to a gene; V was cut back by 3 bases and J by 4 bases. Looked up from germline, CDR1 is MNHNS and CDR2 is SASEGT. This CDR3 has 14 residues. This chain's CDR3 is CASSDGTGGYGYTF. For the CDR3, the DNA is TGTGCCAGCAGTGATGGGACAGGGGGCTATGGCTACACCTTC.

CDR3 loop: CASRRTGNEKLFF. DNA of the CDR3: TGTGCCAGCAGGAGGACAGGGAATGAAAAACTGTTTTTT. The chain is built from TRBV6-1 and TRBJ1-4, with 8 positions matching TRBD1. Germline lookup yields CDR1 MNHNS and CDR2 SASEGT. V dropped 6 bases and J dropped 5; count of bases not matched to a gene: 2. The CDR3 has 13 residues.

This clone was counted a few times. The chain employs TRBV4-1 and TRBJ1-1; 8 bases line up with TRBD1. The CDR3 sequence is 14 residues long. Germline CDR1 MGHRA, CDR2 YSYEKL. Trimming removed 4 bases from V and 5 bases from J; junction bases left unmatched: 6. The CDR3 bases are TGCGCCAGCAGCCCAACAGGGGGTAGTACTGAAGCTTTCTTT. Amino acid sequence: CASSPTGGSTEAFF.

V usage is TRBV27 and J usage is TRBJ2-7; TRBD1 might be the D (6 bases). The CDR3 runs 15 residues. V lost 2 bases to trimming and J lost 5 bases, with 16 bases between them. Germline V gene sequence: CDR1 MNHEY, CDR2 SMNVEV (reference sequence). In DNA form, the CDR3 reads TGTGCCAGCAGTTTAAGCAGGGGAACTATCAACGAGCAGTACTTC. As protein: CASSLSRGTINEQYF.

CDR3 bases: TGTGCCAGCAGGTCGGTGGGAGAGAACACCGGGGAGCTGTTTTTT. It yields the protein CASRSVGENTGELFF. V usage is TRBV9 and J usage is TRBJ2-2; possibly TRBD2 for D (5 bases). Germline V gene sequence: CDR1 SGDLS, CDR2 YYNGEE. Trimming left V 5 bases short and J 1 base short, with 12 bases between. The CDR3 has 15 amino acids. The variable domain in full, completed from reference TRBV9 and TRBJ2-2, reads DSGVTQTPKHLITATGQRVTLRCSPRSGDLSVYWYQQSLDQGLQFLIQYYNGEERAKGNILERFSAQQFPDLHSELNLSSLELGDSALYFCASRSVGENTGELFFGEGSRLTVL.

The CDR3 DNA is TGTGCCAGCAGCTTGCAGGGAGGGTTCAATGAGCAGTTCTTC. Its protein is CASSLQGGFNEQFF. This chain connects TRBV7-3 to TRBJ2-1, with TRBD2 matching over 7 bases. The CDR3 runs to 14 residues. Germline V lookup: CDR1 SGHTA, CDR2 FQGTGA. Unmatched junction bases numbered 5, after V lost 3 bases and J lost 6 bases.

V gene TRBV9 combines with J gene TRBJ1-1, with D hard to call. The germline CDR1 and CDR2 sequences are SGDLS and YYNGEE. The CDR3 extends over 14 amino acids. V was trimmed by 0 bases and J by 1 base, leaving 7 bases between them. CDR3 sequence: CASSVATRNTEAFF. Here the CDR3 DNA reads TGTGCCAGCAGCGTAGCCACACGGAACACTGAAGCTTTCTTT.

This chain uses TRBV12-5 with TRBJ2-1; 9 bases match TRBD2. The CDR3 has 17 amino acids. The V segment lost 0 bases and the J segment 5 bases; nucleotides outside the gene matches: 8. The V gene's germline CDR1 is LGHNT and CDR2 FRNRAP. The CDR3 loop reads CASGLVRRAGGDNEQFF. CDR3 nucleotides: TGTGCTAGTGGTTTGGTCCGCCGAGCGGGAGGCGACAATGAGCAGTTCTTC. The complete variable domain, with remaining parts taken from reference TRBV12-5 and TRBJ2-1, reads DARVTQTPRHKVTEMGQEVTMRCQPILGHNTVFWYRQTMMQGLELLAYFRNRAPLDDSGMPKDRFSAEMPDATLATLKIQPSEPRDSAVYFCASGLVRRAGGDNEQFFGPGTRLTVL.

This chain joins TRBV25-1 and TRBJ2-2, with D possibly matching TRBD1 (6 bases). Germline lookup yields CDR1 MGHDK and CDR2 SYGVNS. The CDR3 extends over 16 amino acids. Trimming took 3 bases from V and 4 from J, leaving 15 bases between them. CDR3 region: CASSDIPGERTGELFF. The CDR3 bases are TGTGCCAGCAGTGATATCCCAGGGGAGCGCACCGGGGAGCTGTTTTTT.

The CDR3 DNA reads TGCAGCTATAATGGACAGGGGGCACCGTACAATGAGCAGTTCTTC. It encodes CSYNGQGAPYNEQFF. The rearrangement joins TRBV29-1 to TRBJ2-1, with TRBD1 matching over 11 bases. The CDR3 has 15 residues. Germline values: CDR1 SQVTM, CDR2 ANQGSEA. Germline trimming cut 8 bases from V and 4 bases from J; bases unmatched to any gene: 10.

Details on this clone: Other DNA sequences in the same sample also yield this CDR3. The V call is TRBV5-1, the J call TRBJ2-5, with 10 bases matching TRBD1. V gave up 3 bases and J gave up 4 bases; unmatched junction bases: 3. The germline CDR1 and CDR2 sequences are SGHRS and YFSETQ. The CDR3 spans 14 residues. CDR3 sequence (DNA): TGCGCCAGCAGCTGGGACAGGGGTGGAGAGACCCAGTACTTC. Translating gives CASSWDRGGETQYF.

The CDR3 loop is CASSPYQGGLDEKLFF. Here the CDR3 DNA reads TGTGCCAGCTCACCCTACCAGGGAGGGCTGGATGAAAAACTGTTTTTT. The chain joins TRBV18 to TRBJ1-4; D is possibly TRBD1 (5 bases). CDR3 length equals 16 residues. Germline CDR1 reads KGHSH; CDR2 reads LQKENI. The germline V and J ends were trimmed by 3 bases and 6 bases, with 17 bases remaining between them.

A few counts support this clone. The chain carries TRBV4-1 and TRBJ1-3, with D possibly matching TRBD1 (6 bases). The V gene lost 4 bases and the J gene lost 0 bases, with 13 bases spanning the gap. The CDR3 length is 16 residues. CDR1 and CDR2 (germline): MGHRA, YSYEKL. CDR3 sequence reads: CASSPALGASGNTIYF. Here the CDR3 DNA reads TGCGCCAGCAGCCCTGCTCTGGGGGCCTCTGGAAACACCATATATTTT.

The chain recombines TRBV6-6 with TRBJ2-2; no reliable D call. V gave up 5 bases and J gave up 4 bases, with 14 bases separating them. From germline, CDR1 is MNHNY and CDR2 SVGAGI (reference sequence). The CDR3 has 15 residues. The CDR3 loop is CASSPLERRTGELFF. As DNA, the CDR3 is TGTGCCAGCAGTCCCCTGGAGCGCCGCACCGGGGAGCTGTTTTTT.

This clone has just a few counts. The gene calls are TRBV28 and TRBJ2-1; a weak D match, TRBD1 (6 bases). Trimming shortened V by 7 bases and J by 4 bases, and 11 bases separated the two germline ends. Germline V gives CDR1 MDHEN, CDR2 SYDVKM. The CDR3 totals 13 residues. CDR3 residues: CASTGHPYNEQFF. The CDR3, as DNA: TGTGCCAGCACGGGACACCCATACAATGAGCAGTTCTTC.

This chain joins TRBV9 and TRBJ1-6; 10 positions match TRBD1. Losses at the gene ends were 3 bases for V and 5 bases for J; bases not matched to a gene: 2. This CDR3 has 15 amino acids. Germline V gene data show CDR1 as SGDLS and CDR2 as YYNGEE. The CDR3 spells CASSGGQGDNSPLHF. CDR3 bases: TGTGCCAGCAGCGGTGGACAGGGGGATAATTCACCCCTCCACTTT.